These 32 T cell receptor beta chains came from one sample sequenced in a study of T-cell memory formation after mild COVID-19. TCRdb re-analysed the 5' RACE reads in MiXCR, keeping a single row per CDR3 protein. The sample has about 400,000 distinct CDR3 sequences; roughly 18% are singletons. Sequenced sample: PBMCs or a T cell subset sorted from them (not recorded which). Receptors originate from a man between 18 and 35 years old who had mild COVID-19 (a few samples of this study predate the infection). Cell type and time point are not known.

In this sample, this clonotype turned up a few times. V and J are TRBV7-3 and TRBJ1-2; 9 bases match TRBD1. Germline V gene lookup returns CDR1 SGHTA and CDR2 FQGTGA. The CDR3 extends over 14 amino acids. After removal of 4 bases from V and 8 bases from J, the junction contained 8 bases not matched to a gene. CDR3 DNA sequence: TGTGCCAGCAGCTCTCCCGGGACAGGGAAAGGCTACACCTTC. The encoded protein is CASSSPGTGKGYTF.

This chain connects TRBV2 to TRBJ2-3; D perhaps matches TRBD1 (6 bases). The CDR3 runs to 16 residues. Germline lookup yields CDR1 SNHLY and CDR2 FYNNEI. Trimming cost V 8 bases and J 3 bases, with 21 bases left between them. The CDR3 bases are TGTGCCAGCGAACAGGGTCGCGTCTATGGGACAGATACGCAGTATTTT. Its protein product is CASEQGRVYGTDTQYF.

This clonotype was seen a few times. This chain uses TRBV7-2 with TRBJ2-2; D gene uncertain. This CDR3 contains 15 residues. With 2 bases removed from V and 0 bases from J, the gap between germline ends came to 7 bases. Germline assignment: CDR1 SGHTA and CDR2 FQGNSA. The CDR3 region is CASSLRRSNTGELFF. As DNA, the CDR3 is TGTGCCAGCAGCTTAAGGCGTTCGAACACCGGGGAGCTGTTTTTT.

In DNA, the CDR3 is TGTGCCAGCAGCGTAGAGGCGGGGAGACGCAGGTCAGATACGCAGTATTTT. Translating it yields CASSVEAGRRRSDTQYF. The chain recombines TRBV9 with TRBJ2-3, with D possibly matching TRBD2 (6 bases). The V end was cut by 0 bases, the J end by 4 bases, with 18 bases between. Germline lookup yields CDR1 SGDLS and CDR2 YYNGEE. CDR3 length: 17 amino acids.

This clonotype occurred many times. CDR3 amino acids: CASSPLRSGGAKNIQYF. CDR3 in DNA: TGTGCCAGCTCACCACTCCGGAGCGGGGGTGCCAAAAACATTCAGTACTTC. V is TRBV18 and J is TRBJ2-4, with TRBD2 matching over 8 bases. The CDR3 length is 17 residues. V gave up 1 base and J gave up 1 base; unmatched junction bases: 6. CDR1 KGHSH and CDR2 LQKENI come from the germline V gene.

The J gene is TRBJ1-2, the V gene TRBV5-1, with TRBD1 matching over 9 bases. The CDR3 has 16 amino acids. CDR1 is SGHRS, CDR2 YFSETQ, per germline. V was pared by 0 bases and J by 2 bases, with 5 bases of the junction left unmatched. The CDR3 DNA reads TGCGCCAGCAGCTTGGTCTCGGGACAGGGCAACTATGGCTACACCTTC. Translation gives CASSLVSGQGNYGYTF.

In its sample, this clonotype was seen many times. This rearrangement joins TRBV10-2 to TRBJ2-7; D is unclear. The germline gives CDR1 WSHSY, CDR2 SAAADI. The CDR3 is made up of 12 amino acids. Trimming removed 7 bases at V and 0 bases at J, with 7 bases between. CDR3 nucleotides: TGCGCCAGCACGCACAACTCCTACGAGCAGTACTTC. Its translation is CASTHNSYEQYF.

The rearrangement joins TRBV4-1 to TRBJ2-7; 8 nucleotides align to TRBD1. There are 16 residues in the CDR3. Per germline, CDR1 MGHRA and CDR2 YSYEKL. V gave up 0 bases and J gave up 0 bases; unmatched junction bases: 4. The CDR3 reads CASSQDRDRSSYEQYF. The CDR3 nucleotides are TGCGCCAGCAGCCAAGACCGGGACAGGAGCTCCTACGAGCAGTACTTC.

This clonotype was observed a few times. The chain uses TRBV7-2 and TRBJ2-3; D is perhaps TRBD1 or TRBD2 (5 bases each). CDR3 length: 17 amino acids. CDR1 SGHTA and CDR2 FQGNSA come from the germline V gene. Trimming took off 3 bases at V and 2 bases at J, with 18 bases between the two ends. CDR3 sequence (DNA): TGTGCCAGCAGCTTGGGCGGGCCGGGGACCCCCACAGATACGCAGTATTTT. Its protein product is CASSLGGPGTPTDTQYF.

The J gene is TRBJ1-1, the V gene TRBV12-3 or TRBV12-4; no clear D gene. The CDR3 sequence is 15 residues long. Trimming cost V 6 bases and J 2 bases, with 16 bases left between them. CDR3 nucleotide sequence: TGTGCCAGCAGGCCCGGCTCATTGAGAAACACTGAAGCTTTCTTT. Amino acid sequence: CASRPGSLRNTEAFF.

The CDR3 is CASKQQETQYF. CDR3 DNA sequence: TGTGCCAGCAAACAGCAAGAGACCCAGTACTTC. The chain recombines TRBV12-3 or TRBV12-4 with TRBJ2-5, with no clear D. There are 11 residues in the CDR3. V lost 7 bases to trimming and J lost 2 bases, with 5 bases between them.

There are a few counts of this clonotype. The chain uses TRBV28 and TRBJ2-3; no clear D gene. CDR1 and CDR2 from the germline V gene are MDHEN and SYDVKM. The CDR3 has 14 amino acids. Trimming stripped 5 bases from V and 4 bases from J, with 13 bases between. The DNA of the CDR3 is TGTGCCAGCAGTCAACCTCCCGGGCCAGATACGCAGTATTTT. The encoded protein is CASSQPPGPDTQYF.

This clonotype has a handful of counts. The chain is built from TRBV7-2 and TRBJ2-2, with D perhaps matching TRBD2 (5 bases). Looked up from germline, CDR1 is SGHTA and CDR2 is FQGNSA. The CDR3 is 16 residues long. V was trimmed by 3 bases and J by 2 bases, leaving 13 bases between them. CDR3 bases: TGTGCCAGCAGCTTCCAAGGGAGCAAAAACACCGGGGAGCTGTTTTTT. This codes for CASSFQGSKNTGELFF.

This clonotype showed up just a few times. CDR3 residues: CASRQGSEQFF. CDR3 DNA sequence: TGTGCCAGCAGACAGGGTAGTGAGCAGTTCTTC. The chain couples TRBV27 to TRBJ2-1; D is perhaps TRBD1 (6 bases). Looked up from germline, CDR1 is MNHEY and CDR2 is SMNVEV (reference sequence). This CDR3 is built from 11 residues. V lost 6 bases, J lost 9 bases, and 9 bases lay in between.

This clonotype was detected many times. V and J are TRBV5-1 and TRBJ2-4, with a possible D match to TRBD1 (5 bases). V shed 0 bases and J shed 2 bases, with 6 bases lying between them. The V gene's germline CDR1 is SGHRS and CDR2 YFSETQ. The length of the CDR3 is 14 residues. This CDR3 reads CASSLEGTKNIQYF. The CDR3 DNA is TGCGCCAGCAGCTTGGAGGGGACCAAAAACATTCAGTACTTC.

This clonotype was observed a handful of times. The CDR3 DNA sequence: TGTGCCAGCGGGTCGGGAAGTGGCGGGGTAGAGACCCAGTACTTC. Protein sequence: CASGSGSGGVETQYF. This rearrangement joins TRBV7-9 to TRBJ2-5; D possibly corresponds to TRBD2 (6 bases). The CDR3 loop spans 15 amino acids. The germline V gene encodes CDR1 SEHNR and CDR2 FQNEAQ (reference sequence). Trimming took off 8 bases at V and 4 bases at J, with 20 bases between the two ends.

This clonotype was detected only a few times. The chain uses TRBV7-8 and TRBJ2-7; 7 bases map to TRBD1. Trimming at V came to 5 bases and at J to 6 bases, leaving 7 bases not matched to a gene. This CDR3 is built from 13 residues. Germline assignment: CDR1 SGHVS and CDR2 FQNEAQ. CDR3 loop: CASSQDRALEQYV. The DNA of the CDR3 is TGTGCCAGCAGCCAAGACAGGGCCCTCGAGCAGTACGTC.

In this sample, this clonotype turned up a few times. DNA of the CDR3: TGTGCCAGCGGTCCCCCTACAGGGAACACTGAAGCTTTCTTT. This translates into CASGPPTGNTEAFF. The J gene is TRBJ1-1, the V gene TRBV7-9; D might be TRBD1 (5 bases). The CDR3 length is 14 residues. The ends were cut back, 8 bases at V and 1 base at J, with 14 bases in the middle. Germline lookup yields CDR1 SEHNR and CDR2 FQNEAQ (reference sequence).

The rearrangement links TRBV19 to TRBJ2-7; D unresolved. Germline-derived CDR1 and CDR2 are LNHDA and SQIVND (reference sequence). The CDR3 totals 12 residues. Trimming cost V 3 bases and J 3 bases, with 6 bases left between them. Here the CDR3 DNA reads TGTGCCAGTAGTATGATTGGCTACGAGCAGTACTTC. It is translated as CASSMIGYEQYF. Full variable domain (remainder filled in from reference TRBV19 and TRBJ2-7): DGGITQSPKYLFRKEGQNVTLSCEQNLNHDAMYWYRQDPGQGLRLIYYSQIVNDFQKGDIAEGYSVSREKKESFPLTVTSAQKNPTAFYLCASSMIGYEQYFGPGTRLTVT.

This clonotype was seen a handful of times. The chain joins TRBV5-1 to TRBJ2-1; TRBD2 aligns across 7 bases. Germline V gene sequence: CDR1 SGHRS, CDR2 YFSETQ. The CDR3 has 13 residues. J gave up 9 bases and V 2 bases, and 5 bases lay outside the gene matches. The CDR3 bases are TGCGCCAGCAGCTTAATCGGGGAGGGTGAGCAGTTCTTC. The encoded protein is CASSLIGEGEQFF.

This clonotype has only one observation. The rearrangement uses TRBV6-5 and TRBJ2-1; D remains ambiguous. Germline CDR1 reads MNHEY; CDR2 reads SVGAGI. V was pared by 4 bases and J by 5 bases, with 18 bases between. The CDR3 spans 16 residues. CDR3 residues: CASSLQPYPSNNEQFF. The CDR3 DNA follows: TGTGCCAGCAGTTTACAACCTTACCCATCCAACAATGAGCAGTTCTTC.

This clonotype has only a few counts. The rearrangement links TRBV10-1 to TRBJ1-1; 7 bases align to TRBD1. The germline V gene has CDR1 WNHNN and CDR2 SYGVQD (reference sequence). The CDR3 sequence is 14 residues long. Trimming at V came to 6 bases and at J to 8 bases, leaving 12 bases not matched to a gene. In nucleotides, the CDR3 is TGCGCCAGCAGCGAATACAGGGGAAGGGCAGAAGCTTTCTTT. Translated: CASSEYRGRAEAFF.

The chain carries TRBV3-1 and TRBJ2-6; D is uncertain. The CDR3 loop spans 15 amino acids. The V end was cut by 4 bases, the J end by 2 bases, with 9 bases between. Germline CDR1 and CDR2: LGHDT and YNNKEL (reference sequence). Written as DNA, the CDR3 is TGTGCCAGCAGCCCCGGAGTAACTGGGGCCAACGTCCTGACTTTC. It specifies CASSPGVTGANVLTF.

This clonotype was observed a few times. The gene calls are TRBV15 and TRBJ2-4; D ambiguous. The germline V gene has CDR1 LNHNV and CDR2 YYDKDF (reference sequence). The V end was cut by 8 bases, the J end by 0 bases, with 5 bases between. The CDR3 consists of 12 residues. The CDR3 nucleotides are TGTGCCACCGGGGTAGCCAAAAACATTCAGTACTTC. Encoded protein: CATGVAKNIQYF.

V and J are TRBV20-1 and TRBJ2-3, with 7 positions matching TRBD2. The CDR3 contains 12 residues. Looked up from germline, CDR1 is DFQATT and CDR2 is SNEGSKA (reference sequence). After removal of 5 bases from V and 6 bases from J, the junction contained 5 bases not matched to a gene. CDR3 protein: CSAALGRDTQYF. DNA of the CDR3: TGCAGTGCTGCTCTCGGGAGGGATACGCAGTATTTT.

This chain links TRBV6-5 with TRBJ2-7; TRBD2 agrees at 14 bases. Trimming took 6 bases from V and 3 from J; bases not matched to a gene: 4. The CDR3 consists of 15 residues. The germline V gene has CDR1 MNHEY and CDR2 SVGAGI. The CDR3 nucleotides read TGTGCCAGCAGGGGGGGACTAGCGGGAGTCTACGAGCAGTACTTC. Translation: CASRGGLAGVYEQYF.

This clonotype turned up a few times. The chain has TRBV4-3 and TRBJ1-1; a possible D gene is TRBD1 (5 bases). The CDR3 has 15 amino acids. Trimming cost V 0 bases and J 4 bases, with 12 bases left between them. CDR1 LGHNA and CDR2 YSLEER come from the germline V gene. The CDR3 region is CASSQDRRGGTEAFF. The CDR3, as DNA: TGCGCCAGCAGCCAAGATCGGCGGGGGGGCACTGAAGCTTTCTTT.

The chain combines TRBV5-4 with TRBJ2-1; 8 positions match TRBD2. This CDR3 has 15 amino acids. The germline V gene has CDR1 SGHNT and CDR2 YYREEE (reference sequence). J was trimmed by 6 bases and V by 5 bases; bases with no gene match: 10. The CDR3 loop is CASRPGGALSNEQFF. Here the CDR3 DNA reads TGTGCCAGCAGGCCCGGGGGGGCCCTGTCCAATGAGCAGTTCTTC.

CDR3 sequence reads: CAWTSGGAGEQYF. The CDR3 DNA follows: TGTGCCTGGACCAGCGGGGGGGCGGGCGAGCAGTACTTC. The gene calls are TRBV30 and TRBJ2-7; 10 nucleotides agree with TRBD2. V was pared by 4 bases and J by 6 bases, with 6 bases of the junction left unmatched. The CDR3 sequence is 13 residues long. Germline V gene data show CDR1 as GTSNPN and CDR2 as SVGIG (reference sequence). The whole variable domain, remainder taken from reference TRBV30 and TRBJ2-7, is SQTIHQWPATLVQPVGSPLSLECTVEGTSNPNLYWYRQAAGRGLQLLFYSVGIGQISSEVPQNLSASRPQDRQFILSSKKLLLSDSGFYLCAWTSGGAGEQYFGPGTRLTVT.

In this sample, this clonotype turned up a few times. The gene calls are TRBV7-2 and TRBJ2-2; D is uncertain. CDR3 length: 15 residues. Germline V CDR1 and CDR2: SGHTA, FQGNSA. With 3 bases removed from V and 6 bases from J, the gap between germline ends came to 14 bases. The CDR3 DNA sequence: TGTGCCAGCAGCTTTGTAGGCCCCGACGCCGGGGAGCTGTTTTTT. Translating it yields CASSFVGPDAGELFF.

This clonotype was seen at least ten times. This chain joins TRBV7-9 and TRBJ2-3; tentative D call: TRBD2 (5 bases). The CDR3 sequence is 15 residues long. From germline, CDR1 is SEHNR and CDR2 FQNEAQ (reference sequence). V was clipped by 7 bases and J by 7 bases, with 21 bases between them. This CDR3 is CASTPAGVSHNTQYF. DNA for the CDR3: TGTGCCAGCACCCCGGCGGGTGTCAGCCATAATACGCAGTATTTT.

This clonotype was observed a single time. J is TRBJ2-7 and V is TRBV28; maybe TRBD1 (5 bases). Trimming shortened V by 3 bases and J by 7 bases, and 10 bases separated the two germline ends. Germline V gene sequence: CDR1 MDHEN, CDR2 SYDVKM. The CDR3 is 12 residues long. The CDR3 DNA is TGTGCCAGCAGTTTTAGTGGGGCAGAGCAGTACGTC. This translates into CASSFSGAEQYV.